Here is one T cell receptor (beta chain) with its context. The junction does not match germline at one end; this may be a read error. The V gene's germline CDR1 is SEHNR and CDR2 FQNEAQ (reference sequence). CDR3 length equals 16 residues. The template was RNA from unsorted bulk tissue. Distant lung tissue was collected more than 3 cm away from the tumor edge. The sample comes from a study of tumor and adjacent non-tumor tissue in lung cancer. Three rounds of nested PCR, following a modified ARM-PCR protocol, produced the TCRbeta library. TCRdb re-called the multiplex PCR reads through MiXCR, storing one row per CDR3 protein. Seen here are about 75,000 distinct CDR3 sequences, about two thirds observed once, and the top ten hold around a quarter.

This receptor was taken from a woman aged 45 to 65 with non-small cell lung cancer. The chain joins TRBV7-9 to TRBJ2-3; 8 bases align to TRBD2. The sample was distant non-tumor lung tissue. CDR3 coding DNA: TGTGCCAGCAGCTTCTGGTTAGCGGGGTACGGGGATAAGCAGTATTTT. It codes for CASSFWLAGYGDKQYF.